This T cell receptor beta chain was identified in a study of T cell repertoires in cytomegalovirus infection. Study overall: Public TCR beta signatures indicated both CMV infection and matching HLA type.

V was trimmed by 3 bases and J by 7 bases, leaving 15 bases between them. Germline CDR1 is SGHTA and CDR2 is FQGNSA. The CDR3 totals 14 residues. TCRdb recomputed calls from the reads with MiXCR, one row per CDR3 protein. The sample includes about 570,000 distinct CDR3 sequences, about 39% seen only once; the top ten take around 48%. Points on this clonotype: Its antigen is undetermined. Without the conserved terminal phenylalanine or tryptophan, this CDR3 likely stems from a read error.

Study conclusions and caveats: Ex vivo responses were dominated by HLA-C-restricted CMV-specific TCR beta clonotypes. Cumulated frequencies of public TCR beta families served to identify carriers of CMV plus the relevant HLA.

This chain links TRBV7-2 with TRBJ2-5, with D perhaps TRBD2 (7 bases). This TCR derives from a human donor in good health (CMV status not recorded). Some clones in this sample may be carry-over from other donors' samples. The specimen comprised cultured PBMCs, sampled from culture after CMV antigen stimulation. CDR3 in amino acids: CASSLAGGAGTQYL. The DNA of the CDR3 is TGTGCCAGCAGCTTGGCTGGGGGGGCTGGGACCCAGTACCTC.